This T cell receptor beta chain came from a study of identifying expanded T cells in peripheral blood. TCRdb's copy holds only in-frame clones and misses some; the assay was immunoSEQ multiplex PCR. The sample holds roughly 100,000 clones, roughly 91% seen once. Looked up from germline, CDR1 is PRHDT and CDR2 is FYEKMQ (reference sequence). The CDR3 is 16 residues long. Deletions cut 5 bases from V and 2 bases from J, with 15 bases between. The sequence was obtained from a person aged 18 to 70 in good health. The gene calls are TRBV13 and TRBJ2-2; D might be TRBD2 (6 bases). Input material: blood. CDR3 sequence: CASSPDRGGNTGELFF. CDR3 bases: TGTGCCAGCAGCCCCGATAGGGGAGGTAACACCGGGGAGCTGTTTTTT.